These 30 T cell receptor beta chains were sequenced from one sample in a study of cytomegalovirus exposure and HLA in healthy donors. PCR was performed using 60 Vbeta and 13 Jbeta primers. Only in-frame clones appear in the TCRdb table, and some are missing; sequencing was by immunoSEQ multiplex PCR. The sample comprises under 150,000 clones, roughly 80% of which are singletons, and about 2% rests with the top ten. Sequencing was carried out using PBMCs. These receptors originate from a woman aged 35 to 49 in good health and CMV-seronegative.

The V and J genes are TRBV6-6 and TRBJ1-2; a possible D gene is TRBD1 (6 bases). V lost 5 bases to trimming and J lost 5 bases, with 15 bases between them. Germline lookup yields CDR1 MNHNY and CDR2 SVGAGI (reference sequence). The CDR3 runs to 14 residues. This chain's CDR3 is CASSGTSASYGYTF. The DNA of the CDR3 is TGTGCCAGCAGTGGGACATCGGCTTCTTATGGCTACACCTTC.

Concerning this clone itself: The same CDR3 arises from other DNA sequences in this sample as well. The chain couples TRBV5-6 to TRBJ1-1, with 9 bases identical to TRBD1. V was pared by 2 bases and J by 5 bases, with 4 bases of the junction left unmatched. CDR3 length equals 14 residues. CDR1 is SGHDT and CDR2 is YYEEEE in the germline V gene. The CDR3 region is CASSLQGAQTEAFF. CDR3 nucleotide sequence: TGTGCCAGCAGCTTACAGGGGGCGCAGACTGAAGCTTTCTTT.

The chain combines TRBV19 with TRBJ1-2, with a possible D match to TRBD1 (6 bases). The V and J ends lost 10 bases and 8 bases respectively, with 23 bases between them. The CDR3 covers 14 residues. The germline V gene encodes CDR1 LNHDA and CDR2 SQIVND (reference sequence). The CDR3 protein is CATLPRGLGEGYTF. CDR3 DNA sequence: TGTGCCACACTCCCCAGGGGCTTAGGAGAAGGCTACACCTTC. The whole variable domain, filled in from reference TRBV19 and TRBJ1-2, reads DGGITQSPKYLFRKEGQNVTLSCEQNLNHDAMYWYRQDPGQGLRLIYYSQIVNDFQKGDIAEGYSVSREKKESFPLTVTSAQKNPTAFYLCATLPRGLGEGYTFGSGTRLTVV.

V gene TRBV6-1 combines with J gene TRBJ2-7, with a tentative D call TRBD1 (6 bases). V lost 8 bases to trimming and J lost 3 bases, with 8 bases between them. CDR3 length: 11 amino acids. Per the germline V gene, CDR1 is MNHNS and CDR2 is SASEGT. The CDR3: CASPRGYEQYF. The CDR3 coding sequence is TGTGCCAGCCCCAGGGGCTACGAGCAGTACTTC.

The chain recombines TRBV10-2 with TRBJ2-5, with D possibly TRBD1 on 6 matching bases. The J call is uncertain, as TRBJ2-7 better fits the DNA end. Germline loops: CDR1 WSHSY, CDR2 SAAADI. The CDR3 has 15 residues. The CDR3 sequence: CASSAAGVFAYEQYF. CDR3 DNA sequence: TGCGCCAGCAGTGCCGCAGGGGTTTTCGCCTACGAGCAGTACTTC.

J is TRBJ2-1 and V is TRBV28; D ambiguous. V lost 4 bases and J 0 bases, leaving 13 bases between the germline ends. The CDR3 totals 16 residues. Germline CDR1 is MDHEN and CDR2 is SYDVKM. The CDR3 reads CASSSPTWSSYNEQFF. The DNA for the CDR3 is TGTGCCAGCAGTTCCCCCACATGGAGCTCCTACAATGAGCAGTTCTTC.

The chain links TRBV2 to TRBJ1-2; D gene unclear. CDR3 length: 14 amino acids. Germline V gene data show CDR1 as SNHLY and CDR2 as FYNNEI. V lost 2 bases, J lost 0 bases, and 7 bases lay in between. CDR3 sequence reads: CASSEYSTNYGYTF. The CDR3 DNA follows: TGTGCCAGCAGTGAATACAGTACTAACTATGGCTACACCTTC.

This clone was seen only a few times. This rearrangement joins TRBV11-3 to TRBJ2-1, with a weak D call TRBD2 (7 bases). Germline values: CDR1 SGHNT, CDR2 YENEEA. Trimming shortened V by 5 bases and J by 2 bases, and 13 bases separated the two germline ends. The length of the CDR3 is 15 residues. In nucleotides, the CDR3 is TGTGCCAGCAGCCCGTACGGGGGGCCCTACAATGAGCAGTTCTTC. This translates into CASSPYGGPYNEQFF.

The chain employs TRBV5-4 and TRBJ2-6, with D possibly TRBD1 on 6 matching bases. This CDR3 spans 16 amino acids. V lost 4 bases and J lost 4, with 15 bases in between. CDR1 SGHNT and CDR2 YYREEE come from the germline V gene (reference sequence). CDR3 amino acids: CASSQQGPTGANVLTF. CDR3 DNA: TGTGCCAGCAGCCAACAGGGCCCGACAGGGGCCAACGTCCTGACTTTC.

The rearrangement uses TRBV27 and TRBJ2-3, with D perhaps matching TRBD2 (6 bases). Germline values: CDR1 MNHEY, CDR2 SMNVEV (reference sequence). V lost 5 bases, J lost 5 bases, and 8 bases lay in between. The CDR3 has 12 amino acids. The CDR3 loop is CASSRAGDTQYF. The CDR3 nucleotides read TGTGCCAGCAGTCGAGCGGGAGATACGCAGTATTTT.

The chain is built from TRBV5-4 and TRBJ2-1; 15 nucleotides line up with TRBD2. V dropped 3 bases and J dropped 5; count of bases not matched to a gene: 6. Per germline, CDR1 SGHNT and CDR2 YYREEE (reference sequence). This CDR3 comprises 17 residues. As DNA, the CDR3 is TGTGCCAGCAGCTCCGGGACTAGCGGGAGGTATGACAATGAGCAGTTCTTC. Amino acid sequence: CASSSGTSGRYDNEQFF.

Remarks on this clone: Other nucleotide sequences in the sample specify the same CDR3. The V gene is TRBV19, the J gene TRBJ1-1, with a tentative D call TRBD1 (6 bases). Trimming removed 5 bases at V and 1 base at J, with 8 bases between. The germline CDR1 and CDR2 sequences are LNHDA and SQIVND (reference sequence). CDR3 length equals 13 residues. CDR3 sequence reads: CASSWGQNTEAFF. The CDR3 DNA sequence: TGTGCCAGTAGTTGGGGGCAGAACACTGAAGCTTTCTTT.

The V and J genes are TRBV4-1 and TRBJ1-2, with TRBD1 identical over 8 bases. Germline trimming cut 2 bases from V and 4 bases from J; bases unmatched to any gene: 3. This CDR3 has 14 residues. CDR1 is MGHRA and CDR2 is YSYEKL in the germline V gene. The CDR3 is CASSQNRGSYGYTF. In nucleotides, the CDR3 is TGCGCCAGCAGCCAAAACAGGGGGTCCTATGGCTACACCTTC.

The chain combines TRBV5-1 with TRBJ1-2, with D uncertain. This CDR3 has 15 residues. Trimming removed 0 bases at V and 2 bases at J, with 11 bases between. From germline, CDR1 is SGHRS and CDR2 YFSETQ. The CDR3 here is CASSLDRGANYGYTF. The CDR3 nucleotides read TGCGCCAGCAGCTTGGATCGGGGAGCCAACTATGGCTACACCTTC.

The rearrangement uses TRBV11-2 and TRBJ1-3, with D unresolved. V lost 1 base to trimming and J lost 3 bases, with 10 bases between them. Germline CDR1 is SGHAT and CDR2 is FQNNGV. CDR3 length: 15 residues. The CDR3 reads CASSLARAGGNTIYF. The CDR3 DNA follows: TGTGCCAGCAGCTTAGCAAGGGCGGGTGGAAACACCATATATTTT.

The DNA for the CDR3 is TGTGCCAGCTCACCACCGGGACAAGTAAATCAGCCCCAGCATTTT. Encoded protein: CASSPPGQVNQPQHF. The chain is built from TRBV18 and TRBJ1-5, with TRBD1 as a possible D gene (6 bases). Trimming cost V 0 bases and J 4 bases, with 10 bases left between them. Germline V gene data show CDR1 as KGHSH and CDR2 as LQKENI. The CDR3 covers 15 residues.

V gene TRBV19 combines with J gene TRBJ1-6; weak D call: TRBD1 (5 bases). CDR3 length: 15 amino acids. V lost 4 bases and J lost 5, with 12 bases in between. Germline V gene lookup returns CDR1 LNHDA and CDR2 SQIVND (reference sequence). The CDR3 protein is CASSTEDRHNSPLHF. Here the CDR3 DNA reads TGTGCCAGTAGTACCGAAGACAGACATAATTCACCCCTCCACTTT.

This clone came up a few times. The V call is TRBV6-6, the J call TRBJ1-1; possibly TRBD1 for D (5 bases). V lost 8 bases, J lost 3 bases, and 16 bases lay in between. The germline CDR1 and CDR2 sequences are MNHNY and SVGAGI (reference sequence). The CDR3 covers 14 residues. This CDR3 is CASSSGGGYTEAFF. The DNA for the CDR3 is TGTGCCAGCTCCTCCGGGGGAGGGTACACTGAAGCTTTCTTT.

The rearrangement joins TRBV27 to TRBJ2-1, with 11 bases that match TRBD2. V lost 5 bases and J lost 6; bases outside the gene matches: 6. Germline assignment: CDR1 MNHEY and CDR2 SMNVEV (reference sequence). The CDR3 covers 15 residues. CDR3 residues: CASSPLAGGINEQFF. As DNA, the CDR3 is TGTGCCAGCAGTCCGCTAGCGGGGGGTATCAATGAGCAGTTCTTC.

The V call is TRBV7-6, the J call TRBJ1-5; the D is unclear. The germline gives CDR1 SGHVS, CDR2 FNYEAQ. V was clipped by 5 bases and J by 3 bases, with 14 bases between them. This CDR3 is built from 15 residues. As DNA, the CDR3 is TGTGCCAGCAGCCTAAGCCGGGAGTCCAATCAGCCCCAGCATTTT. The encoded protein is CASSLSRESNQPQHF.

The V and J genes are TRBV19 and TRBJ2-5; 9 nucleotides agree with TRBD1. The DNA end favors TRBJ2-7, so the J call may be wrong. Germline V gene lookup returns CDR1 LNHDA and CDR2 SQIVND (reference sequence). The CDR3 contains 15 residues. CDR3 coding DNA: TGTGCCAGTAGTACGGCCGGGACAGGGAGAAACGAGCAGTACTTC. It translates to CASSTAGTGRNEQYF.

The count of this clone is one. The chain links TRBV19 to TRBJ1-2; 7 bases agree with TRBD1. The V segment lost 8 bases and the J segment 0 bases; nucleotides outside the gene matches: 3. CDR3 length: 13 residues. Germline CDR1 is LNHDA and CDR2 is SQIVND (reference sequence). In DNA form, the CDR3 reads TGTGCCAGTGGAGGGACAGCTAACTATGGCTACACCTTC. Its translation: CASGGTANYGYTF. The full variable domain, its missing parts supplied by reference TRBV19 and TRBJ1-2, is DGGITQSPKYLFRKEGQNVTLSCEQNLNHDAMYWYRQDPGQGLRLIYYSQIVNDFQKGDIAEGYSVSREKKESFPLTVTSAQKNPTAFYLCASGGTANYGYTFGSGTRLTVV.

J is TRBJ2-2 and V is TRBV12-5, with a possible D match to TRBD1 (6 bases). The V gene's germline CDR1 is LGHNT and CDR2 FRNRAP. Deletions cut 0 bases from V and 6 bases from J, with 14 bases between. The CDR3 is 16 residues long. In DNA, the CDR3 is TGTGCTAGTGGTTTGGTACGGGGCAGGGGCGCCGGGGAGCTGTTTTTT. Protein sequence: CASGLVRGRGAGELFF.

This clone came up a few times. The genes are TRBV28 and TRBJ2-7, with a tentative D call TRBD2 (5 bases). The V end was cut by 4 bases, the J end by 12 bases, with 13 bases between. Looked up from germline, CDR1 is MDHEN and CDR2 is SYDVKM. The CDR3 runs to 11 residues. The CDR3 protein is CASSSRTPLYF. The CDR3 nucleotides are TGTGCCAGCAGTTCACGGACTCCTTTGTACTTC.

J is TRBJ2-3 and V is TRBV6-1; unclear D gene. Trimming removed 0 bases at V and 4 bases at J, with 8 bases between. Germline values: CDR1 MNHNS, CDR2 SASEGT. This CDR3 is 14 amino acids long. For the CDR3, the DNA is TGTGCCAGCAGTGAAGCGCATGGGCCAGATACGCAGTATTTT. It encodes CASSEAHGPDTQYF.

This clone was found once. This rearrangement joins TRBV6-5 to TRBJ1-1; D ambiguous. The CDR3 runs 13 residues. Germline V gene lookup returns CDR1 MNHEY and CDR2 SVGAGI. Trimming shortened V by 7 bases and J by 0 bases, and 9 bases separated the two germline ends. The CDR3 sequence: CASKNSLNTEAFF. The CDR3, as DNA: TGTGCCAGCAAGAACAGTCTGAACACTGAAGCTTTCTTT.

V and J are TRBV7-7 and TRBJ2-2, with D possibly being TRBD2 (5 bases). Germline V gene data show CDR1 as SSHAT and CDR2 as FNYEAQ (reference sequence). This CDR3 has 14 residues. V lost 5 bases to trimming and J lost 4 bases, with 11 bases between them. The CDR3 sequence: CASSLTRSTGELFF. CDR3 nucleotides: TGTGCCAGCAGCCTTACTAGGTCCACCGGGGAGCTGTTTTTT.

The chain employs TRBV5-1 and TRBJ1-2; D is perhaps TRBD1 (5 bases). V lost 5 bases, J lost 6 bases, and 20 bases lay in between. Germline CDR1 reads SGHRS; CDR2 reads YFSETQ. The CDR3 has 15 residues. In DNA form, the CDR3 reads TGCGCCAGCAGTACCCAGTTGGGGGGGGTCGATGGCTACACCTTC. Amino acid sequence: CASSTQLGGVDGYTF.

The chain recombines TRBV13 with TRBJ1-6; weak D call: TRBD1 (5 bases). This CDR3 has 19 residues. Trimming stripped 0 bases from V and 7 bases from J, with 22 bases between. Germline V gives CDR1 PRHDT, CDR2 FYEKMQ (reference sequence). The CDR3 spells CASSLGGGRLSGRNSPLHF. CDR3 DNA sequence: TGTGCCAGCAGCTTAGGCGGGGGTAGGTTGTCGGGACGGAATTCACCCCTCCACTTT.

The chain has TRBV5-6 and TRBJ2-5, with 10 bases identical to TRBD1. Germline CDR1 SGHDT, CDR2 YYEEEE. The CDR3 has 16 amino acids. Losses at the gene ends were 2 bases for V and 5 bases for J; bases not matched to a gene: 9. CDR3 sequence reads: CASSLRDRGPRETQYF. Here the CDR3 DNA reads TGTGCCAGCAGCTTAAGAGACAGGGGGCCCAGGGAGACCCAGTACTTC. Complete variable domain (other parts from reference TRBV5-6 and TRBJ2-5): DAGVTQSPTHLIKTRGQQVTLRCSPKSGHDTVSWYQQALGQGPQFIFQYYEEEERQRGNFPDRFSGHQFPNYSSELNVNALLLGDSALYLCASSLRDRGPRETQYFGPGTRLLVL.